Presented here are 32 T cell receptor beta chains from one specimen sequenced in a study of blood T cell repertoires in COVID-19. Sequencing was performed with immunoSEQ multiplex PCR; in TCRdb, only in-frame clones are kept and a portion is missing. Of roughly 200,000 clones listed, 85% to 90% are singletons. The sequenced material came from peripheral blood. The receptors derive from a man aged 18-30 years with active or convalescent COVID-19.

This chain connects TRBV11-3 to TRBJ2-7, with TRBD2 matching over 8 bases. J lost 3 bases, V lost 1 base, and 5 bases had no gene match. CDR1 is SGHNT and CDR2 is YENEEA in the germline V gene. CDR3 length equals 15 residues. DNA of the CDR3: TGTGCCAGCAGCTTAGGAAGCGGGAGTGGCTACGAGCAGTACTTC. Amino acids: CASSLGSGSGYEQYF.

The CDR3 DNA is TGTGCCAGCAGCCTCCAACTAGCGGGAGGCTCTAATGAGCAGTTCTTC. It translates to CASSLQLAGGSNEQFF. The V call is TRBV27, the J call TRBJ2-1, with 12 bases fitting TRBD2. Germline trimming cut 6 bases from V and 7 bases from J; bases unmatched to any gene: 10. Germline CDR1 MNHEY, CDR2 SMNVEV (reference sequence). There are 16 residues in the CDR3.

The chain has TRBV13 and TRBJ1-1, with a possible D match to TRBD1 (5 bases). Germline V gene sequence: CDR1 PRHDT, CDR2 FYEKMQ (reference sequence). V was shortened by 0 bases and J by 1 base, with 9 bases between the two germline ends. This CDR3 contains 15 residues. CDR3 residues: CASSLGSGQNTEAFF. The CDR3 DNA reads TGTGCCAGCAGCTTAGGATCAGGACAGAACACTGAAGCTTTCTTT. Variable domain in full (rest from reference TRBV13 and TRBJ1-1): AAGVIQSPRHLIKEKRETATLKCYPIPRHDTVYWYQQGPGQDPQFLISFYEKMQSDKGSIPDRFSAQQFSDYHSELNMSSLELGDSALYFCASSLGSGQNTEAFFGQGTRLTVV.

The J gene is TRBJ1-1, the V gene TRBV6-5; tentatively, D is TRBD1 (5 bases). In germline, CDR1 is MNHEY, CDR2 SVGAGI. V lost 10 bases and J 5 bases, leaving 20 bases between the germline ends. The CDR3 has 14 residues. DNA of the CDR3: TGTGCCACCGCGCTTCGGACCGGGGGAACTGAAGCTTTCTTT. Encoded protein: CATALRTGGTEAFF.

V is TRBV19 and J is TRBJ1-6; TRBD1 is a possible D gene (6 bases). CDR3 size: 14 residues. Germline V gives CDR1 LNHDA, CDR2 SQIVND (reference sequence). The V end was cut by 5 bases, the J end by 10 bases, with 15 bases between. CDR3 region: CASSPEGQKSPLHF. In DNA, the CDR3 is TGTGCCAGTAGTCCCGAAGGACAGAAGTCACCCCTCCACTTT.

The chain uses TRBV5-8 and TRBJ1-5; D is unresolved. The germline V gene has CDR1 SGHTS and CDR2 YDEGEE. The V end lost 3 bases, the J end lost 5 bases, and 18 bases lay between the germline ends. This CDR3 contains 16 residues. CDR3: CASSSRFSRYDQPQHF. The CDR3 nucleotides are TGTGCCAGCAGCTCCCGTTTTTCCAGGTATGATCAGCCCCAGCATTTT.

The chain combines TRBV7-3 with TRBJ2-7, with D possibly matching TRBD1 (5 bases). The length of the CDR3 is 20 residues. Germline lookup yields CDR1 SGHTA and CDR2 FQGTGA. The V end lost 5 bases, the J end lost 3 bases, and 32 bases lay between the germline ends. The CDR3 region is CASSLHAVGYENRTGYEQYF. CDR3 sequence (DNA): TGTGCCAGCAGCCTCCATGCCGTAGGGTACGAGAACAGGACCGGCTACGAGCAGTACTTC.

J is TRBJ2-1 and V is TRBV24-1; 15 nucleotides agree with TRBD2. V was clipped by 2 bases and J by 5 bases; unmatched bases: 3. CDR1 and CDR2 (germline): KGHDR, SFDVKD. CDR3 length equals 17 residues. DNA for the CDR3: TGTGCCACCAGTGATTACGGGACTAGCGGGAGGAACAATGAGCAGTTCTTC. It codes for CATSDYGTSGRNNEQFF.

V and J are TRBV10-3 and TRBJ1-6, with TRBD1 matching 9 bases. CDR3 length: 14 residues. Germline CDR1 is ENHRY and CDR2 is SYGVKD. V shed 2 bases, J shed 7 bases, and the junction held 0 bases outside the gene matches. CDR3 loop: CAISEGQGNSPLHF. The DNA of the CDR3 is TGTGCCATCAGTGAGGGACAGGGGAATTCACCCCTCCACTTT.

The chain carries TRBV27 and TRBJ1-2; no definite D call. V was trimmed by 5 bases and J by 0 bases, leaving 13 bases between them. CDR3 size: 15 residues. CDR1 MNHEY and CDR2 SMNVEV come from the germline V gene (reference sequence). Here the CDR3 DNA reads TGTGCCAGCAGTCCGAGGGAAGTCCCTAACTATGGCTACACCTTC. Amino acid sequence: CASSPREVPNYGYTF.

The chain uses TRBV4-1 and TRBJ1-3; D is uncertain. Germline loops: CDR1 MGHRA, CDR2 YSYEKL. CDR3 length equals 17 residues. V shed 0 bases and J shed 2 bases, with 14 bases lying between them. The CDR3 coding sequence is TGCGCCAGCAGCCAAGAACCGAGAGTACGCCCTGGAAACACCATATATTTT. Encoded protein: CASSQEPRVRPGNTIYF.

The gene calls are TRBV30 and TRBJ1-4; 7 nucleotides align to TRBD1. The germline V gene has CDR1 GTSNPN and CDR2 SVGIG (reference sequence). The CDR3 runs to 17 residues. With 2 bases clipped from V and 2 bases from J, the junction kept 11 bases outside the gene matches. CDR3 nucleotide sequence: TGTGCCTGGAGTCCCCGACAGGGTGTAGCCACTAATGAAAAACTGTTTTTT. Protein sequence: CAWSPRQGVATNEKLFF.

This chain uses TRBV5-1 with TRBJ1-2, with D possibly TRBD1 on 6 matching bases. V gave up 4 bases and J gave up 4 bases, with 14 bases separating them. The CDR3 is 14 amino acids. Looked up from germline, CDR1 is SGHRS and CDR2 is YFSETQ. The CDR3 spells CASSPWDTSYGYTF. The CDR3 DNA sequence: TGCGCCAGCAGCCCCTGGGACACCTCCTATGGCTACACCTTC.

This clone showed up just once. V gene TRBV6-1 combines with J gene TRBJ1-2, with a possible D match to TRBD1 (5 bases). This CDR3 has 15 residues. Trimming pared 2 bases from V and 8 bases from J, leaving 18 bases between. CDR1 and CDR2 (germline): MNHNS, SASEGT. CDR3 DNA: TGTGCCAGCAGTGAAATACCCACTGGGGCAAGGGGCTACACCTTC. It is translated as CASSEIPTGARGYTF.

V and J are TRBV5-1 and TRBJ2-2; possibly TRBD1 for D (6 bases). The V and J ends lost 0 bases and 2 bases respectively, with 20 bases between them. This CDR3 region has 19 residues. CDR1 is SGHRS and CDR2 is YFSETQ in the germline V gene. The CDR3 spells CASSLDQWIDRRNTGELFF. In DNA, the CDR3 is TGCGCCAGCAGCTTGGATCAGTGGATCGACAGGAGAAACACCGGGGAGCTGTTTTTT.

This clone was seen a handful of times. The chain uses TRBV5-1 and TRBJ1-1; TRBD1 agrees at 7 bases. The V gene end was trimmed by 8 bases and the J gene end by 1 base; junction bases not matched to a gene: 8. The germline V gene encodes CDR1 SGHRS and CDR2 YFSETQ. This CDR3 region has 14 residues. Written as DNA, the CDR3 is TGCGCCAGTCGACAGGGAGCCGCGAACACTGAAGCTTTCTTT. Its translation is CASRQGAANTEAFF.

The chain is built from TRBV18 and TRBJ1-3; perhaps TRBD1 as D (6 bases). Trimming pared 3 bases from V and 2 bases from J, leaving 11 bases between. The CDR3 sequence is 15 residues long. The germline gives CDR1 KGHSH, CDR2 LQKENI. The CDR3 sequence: CASSPVTGTGNTIYF. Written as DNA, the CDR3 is TGTGCCAGCTCACCTGTCACAGGGACTGGAAACACCATATATTTT.

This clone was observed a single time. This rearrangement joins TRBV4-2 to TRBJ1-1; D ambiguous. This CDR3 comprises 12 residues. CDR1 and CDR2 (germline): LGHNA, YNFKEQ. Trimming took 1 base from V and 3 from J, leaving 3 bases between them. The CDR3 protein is CASSQVDTEAFF. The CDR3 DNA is TGTGCCAGCAGCCAAGTAGACACTGAAGCTTTCTTT.

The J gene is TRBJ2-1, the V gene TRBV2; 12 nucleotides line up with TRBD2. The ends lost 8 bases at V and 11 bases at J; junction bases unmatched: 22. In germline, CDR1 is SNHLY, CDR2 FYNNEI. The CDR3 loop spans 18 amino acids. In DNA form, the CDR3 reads TGTGCCAGCGCTTGGGAACTAGCGGGAGGCCAGCCTCAGGATCAGCAGTTCTTC. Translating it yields CASAWELAGGQPQDQQFF.

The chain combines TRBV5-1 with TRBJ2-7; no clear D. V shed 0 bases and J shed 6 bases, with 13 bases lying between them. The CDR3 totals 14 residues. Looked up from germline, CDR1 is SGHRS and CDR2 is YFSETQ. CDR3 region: CASSLGSSIGEQYF. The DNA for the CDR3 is TGCGCCAGCAGCTTGGGGAGTAGCATAGGCGAGCAGTACTTC.

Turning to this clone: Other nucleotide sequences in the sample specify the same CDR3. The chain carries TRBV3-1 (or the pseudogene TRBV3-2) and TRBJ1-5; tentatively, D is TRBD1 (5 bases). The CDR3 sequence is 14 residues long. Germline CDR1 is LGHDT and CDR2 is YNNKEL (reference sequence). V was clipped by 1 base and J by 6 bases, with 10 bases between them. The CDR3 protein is CASSQGQGGQPQHF. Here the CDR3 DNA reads TGTGCCAGCAGCCAAGGGCAGGGAGGTCAGCCCCAGCATTTT.

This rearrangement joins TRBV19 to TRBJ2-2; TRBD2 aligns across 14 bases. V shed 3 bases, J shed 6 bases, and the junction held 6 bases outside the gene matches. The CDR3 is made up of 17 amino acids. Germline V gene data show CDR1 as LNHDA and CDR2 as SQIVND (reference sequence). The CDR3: CASSMGLAGVLAGELFF. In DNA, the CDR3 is TGTGCCAGTAGTATGGGACTAGCGGGAGTCTTGGCCGGGGAGCTGTTTTTT.

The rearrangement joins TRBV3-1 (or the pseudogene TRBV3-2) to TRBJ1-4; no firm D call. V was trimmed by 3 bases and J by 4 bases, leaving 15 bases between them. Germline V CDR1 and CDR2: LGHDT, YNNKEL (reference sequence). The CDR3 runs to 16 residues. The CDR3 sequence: CASSQPARQRNEKLFF. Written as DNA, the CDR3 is TGTGCCAGCAGCCAGCCAGCTCGACAACGTAATGAAAAACTGTTTTTT.

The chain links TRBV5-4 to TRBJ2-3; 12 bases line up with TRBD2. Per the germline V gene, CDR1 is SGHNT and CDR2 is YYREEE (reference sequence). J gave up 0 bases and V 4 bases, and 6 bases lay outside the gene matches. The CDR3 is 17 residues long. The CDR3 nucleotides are TGTGCCAGCAGCCCTAGCGGGAGGGCCGCTAGCACAGATACGCAGTATTTT. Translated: CASSPSGRAASTDTQYF. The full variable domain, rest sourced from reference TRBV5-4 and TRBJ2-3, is ETGVTQSPTHLIKTRGQQVTLRCSSQSGHNTVSWYQQALGQGPQFIFQYYREEENGRGNFPPRFSGLQFPNYSSELNVNALELDDSALYLCASSPSGRAASTDTQYFGPGTRLTVL.

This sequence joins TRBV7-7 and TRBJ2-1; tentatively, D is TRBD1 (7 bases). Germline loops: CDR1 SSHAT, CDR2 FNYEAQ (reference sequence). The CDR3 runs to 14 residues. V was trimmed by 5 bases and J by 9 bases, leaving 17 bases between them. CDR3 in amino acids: CASSGGAGGSEQFF. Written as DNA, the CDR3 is TGTGCCAGCAGCGGTGGGGCAGGGGGGAGTGAGCAGTTCTTC.

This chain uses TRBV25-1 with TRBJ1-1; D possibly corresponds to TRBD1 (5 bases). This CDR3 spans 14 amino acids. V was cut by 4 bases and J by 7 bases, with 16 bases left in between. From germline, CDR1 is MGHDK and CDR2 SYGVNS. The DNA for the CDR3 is TGTGCCAGCAGTGGTCCTGGCTCCCAGGGTGAAGCTTTCTTT. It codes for CASSGPGSQGEAFF. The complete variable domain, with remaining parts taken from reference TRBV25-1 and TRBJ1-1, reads EADIYQTPRYLVIGTGKKITLECSQTMGHDKMYWYQQDPGMELHLIHYSYGVNSTEKGDLSSESTVSRIRTEHFPLTLESARPSHTSQYLCASSGPGSQGEAFFGQGTRLTVV.

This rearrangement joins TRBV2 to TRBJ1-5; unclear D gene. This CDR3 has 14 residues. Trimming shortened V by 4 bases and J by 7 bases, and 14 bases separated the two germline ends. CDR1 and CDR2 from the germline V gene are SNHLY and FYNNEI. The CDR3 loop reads CASSAEVGRQPQHF. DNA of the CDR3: TGTGCCAGCAGTGCTGAGGTGGGTAGGCAGCCCCAGCATTTT.

The chain's CDR3 is CASSQTHGYEQYF. CDR3 in DNA: TGTGCCAGCTCACAAACGCACGGCTACGAGCAGTACTTC. The chain employs TRBV18 and TRBJ2-7; no clear D gene. Per the germline V gene, CDR1 is KGHSH and CDR2 is LQKENI. The CDR3 has 13 amino acids. V was pared by 4 bases and J by 3 bases, with 10 bases between.

Here the CDR3 reads CASSIRRGSGEETQYF. CDR3 DNA sequence: TGTGCCAGTAGTATCCGCCGCGGGTCAGGGGAAGAGACCCAGTACTTC. This rearrangement joins TRBV19 to TRBJ2-5; D perhaps matches TRBD1 (6 bases). This CDR3 region has 16 residues. Trimming pared 3 bases from V and 3 bases from J, leaving 17 bases between. CDR1 and CDR2 (germline): LNHDA, SQIVND (reference sequence).

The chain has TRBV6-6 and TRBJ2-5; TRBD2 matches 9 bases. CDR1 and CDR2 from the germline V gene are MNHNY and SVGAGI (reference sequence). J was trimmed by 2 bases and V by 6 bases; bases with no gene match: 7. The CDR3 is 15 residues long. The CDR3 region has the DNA TGTGCCAGCAGGGCTAGCGGGGTTGCTCAAGAGACCCAGTACTTC. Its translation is CASRASGVAQETQYF.

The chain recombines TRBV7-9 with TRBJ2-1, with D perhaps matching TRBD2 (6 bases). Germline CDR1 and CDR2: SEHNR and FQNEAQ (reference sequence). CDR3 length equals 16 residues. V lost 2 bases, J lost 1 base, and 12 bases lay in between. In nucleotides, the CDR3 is TGTGCCAGCAGCTTACCGGGACTTAGATCCTACAATGAGCAGTTCTTC. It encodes CASSLPGLRSYNEQFF.

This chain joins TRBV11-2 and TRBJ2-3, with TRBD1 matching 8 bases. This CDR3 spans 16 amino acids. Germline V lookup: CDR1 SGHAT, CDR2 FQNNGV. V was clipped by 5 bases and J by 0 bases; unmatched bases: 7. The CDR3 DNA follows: TGTGCCAGCAGCCCCCGACAGGGGTTGAGCACAGATACGCAGTATTTT. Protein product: CASSPRQGLSTDTQYF.